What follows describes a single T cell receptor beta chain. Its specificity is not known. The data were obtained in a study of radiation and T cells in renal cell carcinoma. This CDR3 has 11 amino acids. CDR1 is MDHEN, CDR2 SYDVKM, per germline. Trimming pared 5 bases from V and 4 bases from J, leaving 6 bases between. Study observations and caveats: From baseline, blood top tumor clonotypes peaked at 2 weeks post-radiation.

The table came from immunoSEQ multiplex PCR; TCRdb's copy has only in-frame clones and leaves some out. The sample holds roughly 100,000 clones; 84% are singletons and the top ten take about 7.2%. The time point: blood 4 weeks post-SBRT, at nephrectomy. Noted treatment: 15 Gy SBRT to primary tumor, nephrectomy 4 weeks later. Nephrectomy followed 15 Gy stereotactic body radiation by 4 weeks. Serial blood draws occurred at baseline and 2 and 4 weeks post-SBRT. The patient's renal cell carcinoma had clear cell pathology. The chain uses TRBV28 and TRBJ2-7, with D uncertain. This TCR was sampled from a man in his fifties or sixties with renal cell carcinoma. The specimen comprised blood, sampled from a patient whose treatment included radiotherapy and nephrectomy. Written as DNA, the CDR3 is TGTGCCAGCAGTATTGTGTACGAGCAGTACTTC. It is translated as CASSIVYEQYF. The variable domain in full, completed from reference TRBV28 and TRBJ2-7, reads DVKVTQSSRYLVKRTGEKVFLECVQDMDHENMFWYRQDPGLGLRLIYFSYDVKMKEKGDIPEGYSVSREKKERFSLILESASTNQTSMYLCASSIVYEQYFGPGTRLTVT.